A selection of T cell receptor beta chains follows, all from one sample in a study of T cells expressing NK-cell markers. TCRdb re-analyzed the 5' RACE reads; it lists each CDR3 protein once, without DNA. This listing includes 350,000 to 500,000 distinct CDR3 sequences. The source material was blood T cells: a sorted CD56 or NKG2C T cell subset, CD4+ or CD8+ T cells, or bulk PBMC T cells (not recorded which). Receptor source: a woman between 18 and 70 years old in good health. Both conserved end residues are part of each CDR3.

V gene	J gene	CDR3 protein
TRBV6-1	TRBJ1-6	CASRLQGAEVSPLHF
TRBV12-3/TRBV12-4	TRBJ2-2	CASSLGGGATGELFF
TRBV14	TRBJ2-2	CASSQMRPGELFF
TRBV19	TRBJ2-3	CASSMWTSGVRADTQYF
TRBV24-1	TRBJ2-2	CAIGTSGELFF
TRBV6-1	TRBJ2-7	CASRDPDSYEQYF
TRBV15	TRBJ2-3	CATSSTFTDTQYF
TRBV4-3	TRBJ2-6	CASSQEIGVGANVLTF
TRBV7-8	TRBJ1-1	CASSLVGGPYTEAFF
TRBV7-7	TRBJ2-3	CASSPGTSGSGDTQYF
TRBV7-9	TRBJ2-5	CASGGQAGETQYF
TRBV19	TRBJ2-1	CAGAGVGSNEQFF
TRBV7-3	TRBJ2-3	CASSLSTSGSDGDTQYF
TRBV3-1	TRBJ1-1	CASSPYRDTEAFF
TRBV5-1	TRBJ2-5	CASSLAQDTTQYF